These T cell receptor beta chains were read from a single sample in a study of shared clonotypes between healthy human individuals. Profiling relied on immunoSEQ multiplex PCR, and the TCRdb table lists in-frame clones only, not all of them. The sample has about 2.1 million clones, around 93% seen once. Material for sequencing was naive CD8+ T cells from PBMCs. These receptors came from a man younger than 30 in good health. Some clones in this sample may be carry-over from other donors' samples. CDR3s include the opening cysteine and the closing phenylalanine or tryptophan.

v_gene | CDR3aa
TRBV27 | CASSLESIWSNEQFF
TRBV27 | CASSPTVGAYEQYF
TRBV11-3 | CASSLVVGGMNTEAFF
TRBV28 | CASSPRLQGLLTYEQYF
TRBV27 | CASSLSGRGNTIYF
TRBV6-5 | CASSYAGVTDEQFF
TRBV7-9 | CASSLVESYNEQFF
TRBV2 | CASTRTTLGSQETQYF
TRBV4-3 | CASSQGRDSIYGYTF
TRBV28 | CASSLSEGTDTQYF
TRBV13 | CASSLRLANYGYTF
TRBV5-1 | CASSLDGAGNTIYF
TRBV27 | CASSLSTGGDTQYF
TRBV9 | CASSPGTSGAYNEQFF